This TCR beta chain is from a study of cytomegalovirus exposure and HLA in healthy donors (dated 2017 in TCRdb). With regard to the full study: According to an earlier analysis of several hundred of the donors, some 180 million T cells yielded 117 million unique TCR beta sequences and approximately 300 Gb of sequence data. An early release covering 550 to 700 HLA-typed donors comprised around 300 gigabases of sequencing data and about 90 million unique TCR sequences. Among the roughly 390 genotyped donors, roughly 80% belonged to the genetic ancestry cluster associated with self-reported Caucasian donors. The aim of the study was to test whether cataloging public T cell receptors could identify signatures of past pathogen exposure. The study used immunosequencing to profile the T cell repertoires of approximately 650 subjects and linked those repertoires to cytomegalovirus serostatus. In addition to the first cohort of approximately 670 subjects, a separate validation cohort of over 90 different subjects was used. High-throughput TCR immunosequencing, statistical association of individual TCRs with disease status, and machine learning were combined to predict cytomegalovirus infection status. A later analysis re-examined previously published TCR beta repertoires from 600 to 700 donors and added high-resolution HLA genotyping to investigate patterns of TCR occurrence. In the later analysis, no new phenotypic data were used to find candidate immune exposures; instead, reliance was placed on TCR beta sequences and their occurrence across donors. An earlier analysis of several hundred of the donors applied high-throughput TCR beta sequencing to assess whether each TCR beta V gene segment acted as functional or pseudogenic. Donor age, sex, ethnicity and CMV serostatus were compiled alongside the repertoire data. A later genetic analysis used genome-wide SNP genotypes for about 60% of the 666 donors, treating that subset as a discovery cohort. All discovery cohort repertoires had been generated using a single sequencing platform. HLA typing covered class I and class II loci at four-digit resolution. The number of donors typed differed by locus, with 629-630 for A, B, C, DRB1 and DQB1, more than 500 for DQA1, 600 to 610 for DPA1, and some 450 for DPB1. Because of strong linkage in the cohort, 4 to 6 DR-DQ haplotypes were treated as single units for association and clustering. Across some 400 genotyped donors of the cohort, an average of roughly 230,000 unique TCR beta nucleotide sequences per donor were sequenced, and roughly 20% of those sequences were non-productive.

What the research found in general, with its limitations: A later analysis found that most CMV-associated TCR beta chains appeared HLA-restricted, with HLA associations seemingly driven largely by CMV exposure. An earlier analysis of several hundred of the donors showed that most TCR beta V segments appeared in productive rearrangements either about 87% or about 30% of the time, which broadly matched IMGT annotations. While some public TCRs were present in many individuals, most TCR sequences turned up only very rarely across donors. In this cohort, only TCR beta chains were sequenced, and detectable features were limited by the absence of alpha or paired-chain data. The 87-base-pair reads could not distinguish some IMGT-functional V segments, including TRBV6-2 and TRBV6-3, so those segments were excluded. According to a later analysis, parvovirus B19, influenza, CMV and Epstein-Barr virus appeared linked to several top co-occurrence clusters. Compared with equally common non-associated chains, HLA-associated TCR beta chains in a later analysis were more clonally expanded and had lower generation probabilities. According to the authors, the approach could potentially be generalized to other disease states and immunological phenotypes. The presence/absence analyses assumed that sequencing depth was roughly uniform across donors, and that assumption may not be true. Linkage disequilibrium might explain the correlated functional status among segregating V segments, but an unknown experimental factor could not be ruled out. A cluster of highly shared sequence variants was judged likely to represent a technical artifact of the sequencing pipeline. A further reported finding was that TCR beta sequences accurately predicted the HLA-A and HLA-B alleles for most subjects in the first cohort. In a later analysis, over 15,000 TCR beta sequences were associated with specific HLA alleles at a false discovery rate of 0.05. According to a later genetic analysis, donors in an Asian-associated ancestry cluster had fewer N-insertions in productive TCRs than the approximately 630-donor mean. V-gene and J-gene trimming of TCR beta chains was associated with a missense DCLRE1C variant in a later genetic analysis, and the association was replicated in an independent cohort. Because counts were too low, 15 or so rarely observed V segments, including chromosome 9 orphons, were excluded from the earlier analysis of some 540 of the donors. In the study, 150 to 200 TCR beta chains were listed as associated with cytomegalovirus. Because HLA typing was missing for some donors at each locus, association tests included only the typed subset. Three of the identified cytomegalovirus-associated TCR beta chains were confirmed in vitro to be specific for cytomegalovirus antigens. The only immune exposure information available for the cohort was CMV serostatus. The classifier was reported to diagnose cytomegalovirus status with high specificity and sensitivity in both the original cohort and the validation cohort. When HLA alleles, especially DR and DQ, strongly co-occurred, attributing TCR associations to individual alleles was difficult. In a later analysis, TCR association rates were found to vary across HLA loci, with the most associated TCRs seen for DRB1 alleles and the fewest for HLA-C alleles.

The library was made by the immunoSEQ multiplex PCR assay. The multiplex PCR relied on a mix of 60 forward primers for TCR Vbeta segments and 13 reverse primers for TCR Jbeta segments. The CDR3 region of rearranged TCR beta genes was amplified from genomic DNA with a multiplex PCR assay. The Illumina HiSeq System was used to sequence the amplified TCR beta libraries as 87-base-pair reads. The source study handled its data this way. Across the roughly 640 repertoires, a later analysis counted 75 million to 90 million unique TCR beta chains, around 10 million of which were shared by at least two donors. Raw reads were error-corrected and collapsed into unique sequences by a nearest-neighbor algorithm in which closely related sequences were merged to remove PCR and sequencing errors. CDR3 sequences were aligned to IMGT reference sequences to assign V, D and J gene segments. For a sequence to be retained, a match of at least six nucleotides to both a V gene segment and a J gene segment was required. Rearrangements were classified as productive when the CDR3 lacked stop codons and remained in frame with V and J, and all other rearrangements were classified as non-productive. Following IMGT convention, CDR3 was defined as the stretch from the second conserved V-encoded cysteine up to the conserved J-encoded phenylalanine. The earlier analysis of about 530 of the donors excluded any sequence lacking an unambiguous match to a single V gene segment. An earlier analysis of 500 to 600 of the donors classified V segments as functional when productive rearrangements were above 56.7% and as segregating when the standard deviation between donors was above 5%. To diagnose cytomegalovirus status from the catalog of TCR beta chain sequences, a statistical classification framework was built. In a later analysis, TCR nucleotide sequences were compared against IMGT/GENE-DB human TR gene sequences so that V and J genes could be assigned. Using the TCRdist pipeline, a later analysis assigned CDR3 sequences along with most-parsimonious VDJ recombination scenarios. In a later analysis, each TCR beta chain was defined by its CDR3 amino acid sequence together with its V-gene family, and reads lacking a unique V-gene family were excluded. A later analysis removed several hundred highly shared, low-generation-probability nucleotide sequences to deal with suspected cross-contamination and a sequencing artifact. A later analysis calculated a clonal expansion index for each public chain from normalized within-repertoire ranks of inferred template counts. In a later analysis, generation probabilities were computed with a VDJ recombination model fitted to out-of-frame rearrangements, and the resulting probabilities were checked against IGoR. In a later analysis, TCR-TCR, TCR-HLA and TCR-CMV co-occurrence was scored with hypergeometric tests, and a repertoire-size bias correction was applied to TCR pairs. False discovery rates were estimated in a later analysis by permuting HLA or CMV assignments 20 times. In a later analysis, co-occurring TCRs were grouped using DBSCAN, with TCRdist sequence similarity added in when clustering inside HLA-allele-positive subsets. Co-occurrence clustering excluded repertoires with fewer than 30,000 or more than 120,000 public chains, plus five with anomalous nucleotide sharing. The table comes from immuneACCESS by way of TCRdb, which keeps in-frame sequences with V and J called. Part of the clones is missing from these tables; in studies checked, under half for an unresolved V gene and the rest for unknown reasons. V, J and clone size are taken as reported in that table, and D and trimming were inferred from the DNA itself. The sample table shows roughly 160,000 clones, and 73% are seen once. Around 5% of the sample comes from the top ten.

In regard to this clone: Its antigen is still unknown. Per-base quality was not reported, and no clone a single base away is much larger than it.

The cohort was made up of roughly 670 healthy bone marrow donors. Cohort members were all nominally healthy when sampled, although unrecorded immune exposures were likely present. The donor was CMV seropositive and was included in the group of 290 or so seropositive cohort members. A peripheral blood sample was collected from each donor, and TCR beta sequencing was performed on peripheral blood mononuclear cells. The Qiagen DNeasy Blood Extraction Kit was used to extract genomic DNA from the blood cell samples. The germline V and J ends show losses of 0 bases and 4 bases respectively, and no gene match explains 9 bases of the junction. The CDR3 spans 18 residues, from the cysteine through the phenylalanine. Only the CDR3 portion is preserved as DNA: 54 bases, with reading frame beginning at the first base. Per the germline V gene, SGDLS is the CDR1 and YYNGEE is the CDR2.

The material sequenced was PBMCs. The TCR comes from a woman aged 18-29 years in good health and CMV-seropositive. The sequence joins TRBV9 to TRBJ2-3, with TRBD2 matching 12 junction bases. The CDR3 region has the sequence CASSVGSSGGASADTQYF. The nucleotide sequence is TGTGCCAGCAGCGTAGGCTCTAGCGGGGGGGCTTCGGCAGATACGCAGTATTTT.